Listed below are T cell receptor beta chains from one sample, sequenced in a study of technical replicates of blood from a handful of donors. Data came from immunoSEQ multiplex PCR; TCRdb stores just in-frame clones and leaves some out. The table lists 75,000 to 90,000 clones, roughly 96% of them singletons. The sequencing input was T cells isolated from PBMCs. The receptors derive from a human donor in good health. CDR3s include the opening cysteine and the closing phenylalanine or tryptophan. Each record gives: clone size, J gene, V gene, D gene, CDR3 protein, CDR3 DNA. The D gene is left open where the match is weak. Clone size, where shown, is once, few, many, or a class for clones that have expanded.

abundance: NA; j_gene: TRBJ2-5; v_gene: TRBV6-5; d_gene: NA; CDR3aa: CASRRTAQETQYF; CDR3nt: TGTGCCAGCAGGAGGACAGCACAAGAGACCCAGTACTTC
abundance: NA; j_gene: TRBJ1-5; v_gene: TRBV28; d_gene: TRBD1; CDR3aa: CASSLFYRGGNQPQHF; CDR3nt: TGTGCCAGCAGTCTTTTCTACAGGGGAGGTAATCAGCCCCAGCATTTT
abundance: NA; j_gene: TRBJ1-2; v_gene: TRBV2; d_gene: NA; CDR3aa: CASSEPNYGYTF; CDR3nt: TGTGCCAGCAGTGAACCGAACTATGGCTACACCTTC
abundance: NA; j_gene: TRBJ2-7; v_gene: TRBV5-6; d_gene: NA; CDR3aa: CASFQTGLYNEQYF; CDR3nt: TGTGCCAGCTTCCAGACAGGCCTGTACAACGAGCAGTACTTC
abundance: once; j_gene: TRBJ2-7; v_gene: TRBV4-1; d_gene: TRBD2; CDR3aa: CASSQDRGGGYEQYF; CDR3nt: TGCGCCAGCAGCCAAGACCGCGGGGGGGGATACGAGCAGTACTTC
abundance: NA; j_gene: TRBJ1-5; v_gene: TRBV6-5; d_gene: TRBD1; CDR3aa: CASSGQGSSGQPQHF; CDR3nt: TGTGCCAGCAGTGGACAGGGAAGTAGCGGTCAGCCCCAGCATTTT
abundance: NA; j_gene: TRBJ2-1; v_gene: TRBV5-1; d_gene: NA; CDR3aa: CASSLRRGYEQFF; CDR3nt: TGCGCCAGCAGCTTGAGAAGGGGTTATGAGCAGTTCTTC
abundance: NA; j_gene: TRBJ2-7; v_gene: TRBV9; d_gene: NA; CDR3aa: CASSVDSGQHYEQYF; CDR3nt: TGTGCCAGCAGCGTAGATTCAGGACAACACTACGAGCAGTACTTC
abundance: NA; j_gene: TRBJ1-2; v_gene: TRBV6-5; d_gene: NA; CDR3aa: CASSPLVGGYTF; CDR3nt: TGTGCCAGCAGCCCACTTGTCGGGGGCTACACCTTC
abundance: NA; j_gene: TRBJ2-7; v_gene: TRBV7-9; d_gene: TRBD2; CDR3aa: CASTVGAGGPREQYF; CDR3nt: TGTGCCAGCACCGTCGGGGCGGGAGGGCCACGCGAGCAGTACTTC
abundance: once; j_gene: TRBJ2-1; v_gene: TRBV19; d_gene: NA; CDR3aa: CASERGYNEQFF; CDR3nt: TGTGCCAGCGAGAGGGGGTACAATGAGCAGTTCTTC
abundance: NA; j_gene: TRBJ2-7; v_gene: TRBV19; d_gene: TRBD2; CDR3aa: CASAGAGVTYEQYF; CDR3nt: TGTGCCAGTGCCGGGGCGGGAGTAACTTACGAGCAGTACTTC
abundance: once; j_gene: TRBJ1-1; v_gene: TRBV7-6; d_gene: NA; CDR3aa: CASSSGKATEAFF; CDR3nt: TGTGCCAGCAGCTCAGGGAAAGCCACTGAAGCTTTCTTT
abundance: once; j_gene: TRBJ2-3; v_gene: TRBV5-4; d_gene: TRBD2; CDR3aa: CASSYSGRVIDTQYF; CDR3nt: TGTGCCAGCAGCTATAGCGGGAGGGTCATAGATACGCAGTATTTT
abundance: NA; j_gene: TRBJ1-2; v_gene: TRBV10-3; d_gene: NA; CDR3aa: CAISDNREYGYTF; CDR3nt: TGTGCCATCAGTGACAACAGGGAGTATGGCTACACCTTC
abundance: NA; j_gene: TRBJ2-7; v_gene: TRBV7-9; d_gene: NA; CDR3aa: CASSSKRRGLAAEQYF; CDR3nt: TGTGCCAGCAGCTCAAAACGGCGAGGCTTGGCGGCCGAGCAGTACTTC
abundance: NA; j_gene: TRBJ2-1; v_gene: TRBV6-5; d_gene: TRBD2; CDR3aa: CASSTGLAGYNEQFF; CDR3nt: TGTGCCAGCAGTACGGGACTAGCGGGTTACAATGAGCAGTTCTTC
abundance: NA; j_gene: TRBJ2-5; v_gene: TRBV30; d_gene: TRBD2; CDR3aa: CAWSVASGKETQYF; CDR3nt: TGTGCCTGGAGTGTGGCTAGCGGGAAAGAGACCCAGTACTTC
abundance: NA; j_gene: TRBJ2-1; v_gene: TRBV19; d_gene: TRBD2; CDR3aa: CASSALGSGRGFF; CDR3nt: TGTGCCAGTAGTGCCCTGGGAAGCGGGAGGGGGTTCTTC
abundance: NA; j_gene: TRBJ2-7; v_gene: TRBV11-2; d_gene: NA; CDR3aa: CASSLVLTHYEQYF; CDR3nt: TGTGCCAGCAGCTTAGTTCTTACTCACTACGAGCAGTACTTC
abundance: NA; j_gene: TRBJ1-2; v_gene: TRBV2; d_gene: TRBD1; CDR3aa: CASSFAPGQGYGYTF; CDR3nt: TGTGCCAGCAGCTTCGCACCGGGACAGGGGTATGGCTACACCTTC
abundance: NA; j_gene: TRBJ2-7; v_gene: TRBV9; d_gene: NA; CDR3aa: CASSVRGGGIGEQYF; CDR3nt: TGTGCCAGCAGCGTGCGGGGAGGGGGAATCGGGGAGCAGTACTTC
abundance: NA; j_gene: TRBJ2-1; v_gene: TRBV7-2; d_gene: NA; CDR3aa: CASSLGLGSGEEQFF; CDR3nt: TGTGCCAGCAGCTTAGGTCTGGGTAGCGGCGAGGAGCAGTTCTTC
abundance: NA; j_gene: TRBJ2-3; v_gene: TRBV4-2; d_gene: NA; CDR3aa: CASSPQRGTSDTQYF; CDR3nt: TGTGCCAGCAGCCCCCAACGGGGGACGTCAGATACGCAGTATTTT
abundance: NA; j_gene: TRBJ2-1; v_gene: TRBV27; d_gene: NA; CDR3aa: CASTRASFLGAEGYNEQFF; CDR3nt: TGTGCCAGCACAAGGGCCAGCTTTTTAGGCGCAGAGGGCTACAATGAGCAGTTCTTC
abundance: once; j_gene: TRBJ1-1; v_gene: TRBV15; d_gene: TRBD1; CDR3aa: CATSIDREYTEAFF; CDR3nt: TGTGCCACCAGCATAGACAGGGAATACACTGAAGCTTTCTTT
abundance: NA; j_gene: TRBJ2-7; v_gene: TRBV28; d_gene: NA; CDR3aa: CASSGRGEQYF; CDR3nt: TGTGCCAGCAGTGGTAGGGGCGAGCAGTACTTC
abundance: NA; j_gene: TRBJ1-1; v_gene: TRBV29-1; d_gene: NA; CDR3aa: CSYYRNTEAFF; CDR3nt: TGCAGCTATTACAGGAACACTGAAGCTTTCTTT
abundance: NA; j_gene: TRBJ2-5; v_gene: TRBV7-6; d_gene: NA; CDR3aa: CASSFNGGGETQYF; CDR3nt: TGTGCCAGCAGTTTTAATGGGGGCGGGGAGACCCAGTACTTC
abundance: NA; j_gene: TRBJ2-6; v_gene: TRBV29-1; d_gene: NA; CDR3aa: CSVEGVRGSGANVLTF; CDR3nt: TGCAGCGTTGAAGGGGTAAGGGGTTCTGGGGCCAACGTCCTGACTTTC
abundance: NA; j_gene: TRBJ1-2; v_gene: TRBV6-5; d_gene: TRBD1; CDR3aa: CASSYGDSRRGYTF; CDR3nt: TGTGCCAGCAGTTACGGGGACAGTCGCAGAGGCTACACCTTC
abundance: NA; j_gene: TRBJ2-2; v_gene: TRBV7-3; d_gene: NA; CDR3aa: CASSSGTLHTGELFF; CDR3nt: TGTGCCAGCAGTTCCGGGACTCTGCACACCGGGGAGCTGTTTTTT
abundance: NA; j_gene: TRBJ2-7; v_gene: TRBV28; d_gene: NA; CDR3aa: CASRAWGRGNEQYF; CDR3nt: TGTGCCAGCAGGGCCTGGGGAAGGGGGAACGAGCAGTACTTC
abundance: NA; j_gene: TRBJ2-1; v_gene: TRBV10-3; d_gene: TRBD2; CDR3aa: CAISESEREVYNEQFF; CDR3nt: TGTGCCATCAGTGAGTCGGAGCGGGAGGTCTACAATGAGCAGTTCTTC
abundance: NA; j_gene: TRBJ2-6; v_gene: TRBV2; d_gene: NA; CDR3aa: CASSGYGSGANVLTF; CDR3nt: TGTGCCAGCAGTGGGTACGGCTCTGGGGCCAACGTCCTGACTTTC
abundance: NA; j_gene: TRBJ2-6; v_gene: TRBV5-4; d_gene: NA; CDR3aa: CASSLVGGGGGANVLTF; CDR3nt: TGTGCCAGCAGCTTGGTGGGCGGAGGAGGCGGGGCCAACGTCCTGACTTTC
abundance: NA; j_gene: TRBJ2-7; v_gene: TRBV29-1; d_gene: NA; CDR3aa: CSVGGISYEQYF; CDR3nt: TGCAGCGTTGGCGGTATCTCCTACGAGCAGTACTTC
abundance: NA; j_gene: TRBJ2-3; v_gene: TRBV7-9; d_gene: NA; CDR3aa: CASSLTAAGASSDTQYF; CDR3nt: TGTGCCAGCAGCCTAACAGCCGCGGGGGCCTCCTCGGATACGCAGTATTTT
abundance: NA; j_gene: TRBJ1-5; v_gene: TRBV10-3; d_gene: TRBD1; CDR3aa: CAIRGQGVTNQPQHF; CDR3nt: TGTGCCATCAGGGGGCAGGGGGTGACAAATCAGCCCCAGCATTTT
abundance: once; j_gene: TRBJ1-1; v_gene: TRBV27; d_gene: NA; CDR3aa: CASSDNRVITEAFF; CDR3nt: TGTGCCAGCAGTGACAACAGGGTAATCACTGAAGCTTTCTTT
abundance: NA; j_gene: TRBJ2-5; v_gene: TRBV6-6; d_gene: NA; CDR3aa: CASNTGDQETQYF; CDR3nt: TGTGCCAGCAACACGGGAGACCAAGAGACCCAGTACTTC
abundance: NA; j_gene: TRBJ2-7; v_gene: TRBV28; d_gene: TRBD1; CDR3aa: CASSSPRGSYEQYF; CDR3nt: TGTGCCAGCAGTTCCCCCAGGGGGAGTTACGAGCAGTACTTC
abundance: NA; j_gene: TRBJ2-7; v_gene: TRBV2; d_gene: NA; CDR3aa: CASSESMRVSEQYF; CDR3nt: TGTGCCAGCAGTGAGTCAATGAGGGTAAGCGAGCAGTACTTC
abundance: NA; j_gene: TRBJ1-5; v_gene: TRBV5-5; d_gene: TRBD1; CDR3aa: CASSPTYSGTGPYQPQHF; CDR3nt: TGTGCCAGCAGCCCAACATATTCCGGGACAGGTCCCTATCAGCCCCAGCATTTT
abundance: NA; j_gene: TRBJ1-2; v_gene: TRBV4-3; d_gene: NA; CDR3aa: CASSPQGVPNYGYTF; CDR3nt: TGCGCCAGCAGCCCTCAAGGGGTACCTAACTATGGCTACACCTTC
abundance: NA; j_gene: TRBJ1-2; v_gene: TRBV19; d_gene: TRBD1; CDR3aa: CASSETGGSYGYTF; CDR3nt: TGTGCCAGTAGTGAAACAGGGGGTAGCTATGGCTACACCTTC
abundance: few; j_gene: TRBJ1-2; v_gene: TRBV28; d_gene: NA; CDR3aa: CASSSGDYGYTF; CDR3nt: TGTGCCAGCAGTTCAGGGGATTATGGCTACACCTTC
abundance: NA; j_gene: TRBJ1-2; v_gene: TRBV28; d_gene: TRBD1; CDR3aa: CASSSQGAHGGYTF; CDR3nt: TGTGCCAGCAGTTCGCAGGGGGCCCACGGTGGCTACACCTTC
abundance: NA; j_gene: TRBJ2-7; v_gene: TRBV4-3; d_gene: NA; CDR3aa: CASSQDSSYEQYF; CDR3nt: TGCGCCAGCAGCCAAGATAGCTCCTACGAGCAGTACTTC
abundance: NA; j_gene: TRBJ1-1; v_gene: TRBV30; d_gene: NA; CDR3aa: CALQGVNTEAFF; CDR3nt: TGTGCCTTACAGGGAGTGAACACTGAAGCTTTCTTT